The TCR beta chain described here comes from a study of blood T cells in healthy people across ages. Peripheral blood samples of roughly 10 milliliters were drawn from each donor. Together with a sample-barcoded 5' primer, a J-beta primer mix was included in a second PCR lasting about 7 to 11 cycles. TCRdb redid the calling of the 5' RACE reads with MiXCR, one entry per CDR3 protein. This sample yields roughly 800,000 distinct CDR3 sequences, of which 36% are seen a single time; 10% to 15% belongs to the top ten. Study-level points and caveats: Naive T cell percentage by flow cytometry tracked strongly with beta diversity.

CDR3 length: 17 amino acids. This clonotype was observed a handful of times. Its target is not known. The junction and the germline gene differ at one end; a read error may be behind it. This receptor was taken from a man in his late teens or twenties in good health. The V and J genes are TRBV12-3 or TRBV12-4 and TRBJ1-5, with D possibly being TRBD1 (6 bases). Source material: blood. DNA of the CDR3: TGTGCCAGCAGCCTGGCATCGGGGGCCCCCAGCAATCAGCTCCAGCATTTT. This encodes CASSLASGAPSNQLQHF.